Included here is one TCR beta chain sequence, with context. TCRdb analysed the PCR reads with MiXCR anew, one entry per CDR3 protein. The sample yields around 320,000 distinct CDR3 sequences, 24% seen once. Unmatched junction bases numbered 2, after V lost 1 base and J lost 4 bases. CDR3 size: 14 residues. Germline CDR1 and CDR2: DFQATT and SNEGSKA (reference sequence). This specimen belongs to a study of molecular identifiers for immune sequencing clone quantification. Sorting defined naive CD8 T cells as CD8+CD4-CCR7+CD45RA+. The sequence derives from a human donor in good health. Some libraries in this study had Jurkat cell RNA spiked in. This chain links TRBV20-1 with TRBJ2-7, with TRBD2 matching 12 bases. The sequenced sample consisted of naive CD8+ T cells from blood, with Jurkat cell RNA spiked in. Indicated subset: FACS-sorted CD8+CD4-CCR7+CD45RA+ naive T cells. As DNA, the CDR3 is TGCAGTGCTAGAGCTAGCGGGAGGGTATACGAGCAGTACTTC. This encodes CSARASGRVYEQYF.